This T cell receptor beta chain is from a study of CD8+ T cells in alopecia areata. RNA was isolated and reverse transcribed to cDNA, the sequencing template. Assay used: immunoSEQ multiplex PCR; TCRdb lists only in-frame clones, some missing. The sample shows around 140,000 clones, 40% to 55% of them seen only once. This clone has only a few counts. This CDR3 has 13 residues. Per the germline V gene, CDR1 is MGHDK and CDR2 is SYGVNS. Trimming removed 6 bases from V and 5 bases from J; junction bases left unmatched: 4. Here the sequenced sample was CD4+ T cells sorted from blood, taken at week 0. This TCR was sampled from a human donor with alopecia areata. The genes are TRBV25-1 and TRBJ2-3, with 8 bases identical to TRBD1. The CDR3 is CASSGQGRDTQYF. The CDR3 nucleotides are TGTGCCAGCAGCGGACAGGGAAGAGATACGCAGTATTTT.